These 17 T cell receptor beta chains came from one sample sequenced in a study of T cell clonotyping in hematopoietic cell transplantation. Sequencing used immunoSEQ multiplex PCR; TCRdb keeps in-frame clones, though not all of them. The sample shows approximately 8,700 clones, almost 85% of them seen only once. Sequencing was performed on PBMCs, taken 180 days after allogeneic stem cell transplant. The source is a female patient aged 30 to 40 who had an allogeneic stem cell transplant, so the T cells may come from the graft donor. Some clones in this sample may be carry-over from other donors' samples.

The chain recombines TRBV7-3 with TRBJ2-2, with TRBD2 matching over 11 bases. Germline CDR1 is SGHTA and CDR2 is FQGTGA. The CDR3 is made up of 16 amino acids. Losses at the gene ends were 5 bases for V and 2 bases for J; bases not matched to a gene: 4. CDR3 amino acids: CASSTTSGENTGELFF. CDR3 coding DNA: TGTGCCAGCAGCACGACTAGCGGGGAAAACACCGGGGAGCTGTTTTTT.

The V and J genes are TRBV7-2 and TRBJ2-2, with D perhaps matching TRBD2 (6 bases). The CDR3 extends over 14 amino acids. The V end lost 1 base, the J end lost 6 bases, and 9 bases lay between the germline ends. Germline CDR1 is SGHTA and CDR2 is FQGNSA. CDR3 bases: TGTGCCAGCAGCTTAGTGGGGGGAGCCGGGGAGCTGTTTTTT. Amino acids: CASSLVGGAGELFF.

This clone was seen only once. Distinct nucleotide sequences in the sample also encode this CDR3. The chain recombines TRBV30 with TRBJ1-1; TRBD1 might be the D (5 bases). Germline CDR1 reads GTSNPN; CDR2 reads SVGIG (reference sequence). The length of the CDR3 is 15 residues. Trimming pared 4 bases from V and 0 bases from J, leaving 15 bases between. CDR3 region: CAWNPPRGLNTEAFF. In nucleotides, the CDR3 is TGTGCCTGGAACCCTCCTAGGGGCCTGAACACTGAAGCTTTCTTT.

The chain links TRBV5-1 to TRBJ2-3; 12 bases are shared with TRBD2. The CDR3 covers 20 residues. Germline values: CDR1 SGHRS, CDR2 YFSETQ. V lost 5 bases and J lost 4; bases outside the gene matches: 20. The chain's CDR3 is CASRLAVDQRLAGAADTQYF. DNA for the CDR3: TGCGCCAGCAGACTTGCCGTCGACCAAAGACTAGCGGGGGCTGCAGATACGCAGTATTTT. Looking up the rest from reference TRBV5-1 and TRBJ2-3 gives the full variable domain: KAGVTQTPRYLIKTRGQQVTLSCSPISGHRSVSWYQQTPGQGLQFLFEYFSETQRNKGNFPGRFSGRQFSNSRSEMNVSTLELGDSALYLCASRLAVDQRLAGAADTQYFGPGTRLTVL.

The chain combines TRBV5-1 with TRBJ2-2; no clear D gene. Germline V gives CDR1 SGHRS, CDR2 YFSETQ. The CDR3 loop spans 14 amino acids. Trimming stripped 4 bases from V and 1 base from J, with 8 bases between. This CDR3 is CASSHSENTGELFF. The CDR3 DNA reads as TGCGCCAGCAGCCATTCCGAGAACACCGGGGAGCTGTTTTTT.

This chain links TRBV7-2 with TRBJ2-7, with 8 bases fitting TRBD1. Germline-derived CDR1 and CDR2 are SGHTA and FQGNSA. This CDR3 comprises 15 residues. The trim removed 6 bases at V and 7 bases at J, leaving 14 bases unmatched. The CDR3 DNA is TGTGCCAGCAGGGCGGGACAGGCCCTTTTCGAGGAGCAGTACTTC. This translates into CASRAGQALFEEQYF.

V and J are TRBV29-1 and TRBJ1-3; no definite D call. With 2 bases removed from V and 8 bases from J, the gap between germline ends came to 7 bases. The CDR3 consists of 11 residues. From germline, CDR1 is SQVTM and CDR2 ANQGSEA. CDR3 amino acids: CSVEMGDTIYF. CDR3 bases: TGCAGCGTTGAAATGGGAGACACCATATATTTT.

This clone appeared once. This chain links TRBV5-1 with TRBJ2-1, with 8 bases lining up with TRBD2. Looked up from germline, CDR1 is SGHRS and CDR2 is YFSETQ. The CDR3 is 14 residues long. The J segment lost 9 bases and the V segment lost 2 bases, leaving 7 bases of the junction unmatched. This CDR3 is CASSFSGAGGEQFF. The DNA of the CDR3 is TGCGCCAGCAGCTTCAGCGGGGCGGGAGGTGAGCAGTTCTTC.

This clone appeared a few times. V is TRBV2 and J is TRBJ2-5, with unresolved D. CDR1 is SNHLY and CDR2 is FYNNEI in the germline V gene. V was pared by 10 bases and J by 5 bases, with 20 bases between. The CDR3 consists of 14 residues. The CDR3 coding sequence is TGTGCCACCTTATACGACAAATGGCGGGAGACCCAGTACTTC. Protein: CATLYDKWRETQYF.

There are a few counts of this clone. The V gene is TRBV15, the J gene TRBJ2-2; 9 nucleotides agree with TRBD1. V dropped 5 bases and J dropped 6; count of bases not matched to a gene: 7. CDR3 length: 15 residues. Germline values: CDR1 LNHNV, CDR2 YYDKDF (reference sequence). CDR3 sequence (DNA): TGTGCCACCAGCGCCCGGGACAGGGATCCCGGGGAGCTGTTTTTT. Protein product: CATSARDRDPGELFF.

This chain joins TRBV7-3 and TRBJ2-1; no clear D gene. Germline assignment: CDR1 SGHTA and CDR2 FQGTGA. Trimming stripped 1 base from V and 10 bases from J, with 8 bases between. The CDR3 covers 12 residues. The CDR3 is CASSLSLGEQFF. The CDR3 DNA is TGTGCCAGCAGCTTAAGTCTTGGAGAGCAGTTCTTC.

The gene calls are TRBV4-1 and TRBJ2-6; D is unresolved. This CDR3 spans 14 amino acids. From germline, CDR1 is MGHRA and CDR2 YSYEKL. Trimming cost V 4 bases and J 2 bases, with 6 bases left between them. The CDR3 sequence: CASSRQPGANVLTF. The CDR3 nucleotides read TGCGCCAGCAGCCGCCAACCTGGGGCCAACGTCCTGACTTTC.

The chain carries TRBV29-1 and TRBJ1-2; maybe TRBD1 (6 bases). CDR1 is SQVTM and CDR2 is ANQGSEA in the germline V gene. The CDR3 spans 12 residues. CDR3 in DNA: TGCAGTCTCCGGACAGCCCGAGGGGGCTACACCTTC. It translates to CSLRTARGGYTF. The complete variable domain, with remaining parts taken from reference TRBV29-1 and TRBJ1-2, reads SAVISQKPSRDICQRGTSLTIQCQVDSQVTMMFWYRQQPGQSLTLIATANQGSEATYESGFVIDKFPISRPNLTFSTLTVSNMSPEDSSIYLCSLRTARGGYTFGSGTRLTVV.

V and J are TRBV7-3 and TRBJ1-3; D is unresolved. There are 14 residues in the CDR3. CDR1 is SGHTA and CDR2 is FQGTGA in the germline V gene. V gave up 0 bases and J gave up 0 bases, with 3 bases separating them. The CDR3 region has the DNA TGTGCCAGCAGCTTAACAACCTCTGGAAACACCATATATTTT. It is translated as CASSLTTSGNTIYF. Drawing the rest from reference TRBV7-3 and TRBJ1-3, the complete variable domain is GAGVSQTPSNKVTEKGKYVELRCDPISGHTALYWYRQSLGQGPEFLIYFQGTGAADDSGLPNDRFFAVRPEGSVSTLKIQRTERGDSAVYLCASSLTTSGNTIYFGEGSWLTVV.

This chain links TRBV6-5 with TRBJ2-1; TRBD1 is a possible D gene (6 bases). In germline, CDR1 is MNHEY, CDR2 SVGAGI. V was shortened by 6 bases and J by 6 bases, with 12 bases between the two germline ends. This CDR3 has 13 residues. The DNA for the CDR3 is TGTGCCAGCAGGCGCGGACAGCCCAATGAGCAGTTCTTC. As protein: CASRRGQPNEQFF.

The J gene is TRBJ2-7, the V gene TRBV5-6; D might be TRBD2 (6 bases). Deletions cut 4 bases from V and 5 bases from J, with 22 bases between. Germline loops: CDR1 SGHDT, CDR2 YYEEEE. CDR3 length equals 16 residues. This chain's CDR3 is CASSLSVGEVGHEQYF. Here the CDR3 DNA reads TGTGCCAGCAGCCTCAGCGTGGGGGAGGTGGGACACGAGCAGTACTTC. The full variable domain, in which reference TRBV5-6 and TRBJ2-7 provide the parts outside the CDR3, is DAGVTQSPTHLIKTRGQQVTLRCSPKSGHDTVSWYQQALGQGPQFIFQYYEEEERQRGNFPDRFSGHQFPNYSSELNVNALLLGDSALYLCASSLSVGEVGHEQYFGPGTRLTVT.

The chain joins TRBV7-9 to TRBJ2-5; 7 bases match TRBD1. The CDR3 has 14 residues. The V and J ends lost 5 bases and 1 base, in that order; junction bases with no gene match: 4. CDR1 is SEHNR, CDR2 FQNEAQ, per germline (reference sequence). In DNA form, the CDR3 reads TGTGCCAGCAGCCTACGACAGGGCCAAGAGACCCAGTACTTC. It encodes CASSLRQGQETQYF.